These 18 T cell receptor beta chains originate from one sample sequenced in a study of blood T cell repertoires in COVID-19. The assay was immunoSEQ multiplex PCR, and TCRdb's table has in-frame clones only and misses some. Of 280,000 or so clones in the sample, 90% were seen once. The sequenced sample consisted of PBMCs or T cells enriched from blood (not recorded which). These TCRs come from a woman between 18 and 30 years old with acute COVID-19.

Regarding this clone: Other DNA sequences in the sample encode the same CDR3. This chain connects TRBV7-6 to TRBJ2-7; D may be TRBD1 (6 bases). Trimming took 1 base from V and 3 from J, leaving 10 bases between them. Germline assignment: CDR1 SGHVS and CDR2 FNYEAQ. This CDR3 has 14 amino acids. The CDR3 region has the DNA TGTGCCAGCAGCTTAGGTCAGGGGCTCTACGAGCAGTACTTC. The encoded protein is CASSLGQGLYEQYF.

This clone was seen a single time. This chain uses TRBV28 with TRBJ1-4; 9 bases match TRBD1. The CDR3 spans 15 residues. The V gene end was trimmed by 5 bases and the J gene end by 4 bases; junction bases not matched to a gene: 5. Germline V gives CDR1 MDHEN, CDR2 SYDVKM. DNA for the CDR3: TGTGCCAGCAGTCTCGGACAGGGGAGTAATGAAAAACTGTTTTTT. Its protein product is CASSLGQGSNEKLFF. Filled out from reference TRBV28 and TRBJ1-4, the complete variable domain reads DVKVTQSSRYLVKRTGEKVFLECVQDMDHENMFWYRQDPGLGLRLIYFSYDVKMKEKGDIPEGYSVSREKKERFSLILESASTNQTSMYLCASSLGQGSNEKLFFGSGTQLSVL.

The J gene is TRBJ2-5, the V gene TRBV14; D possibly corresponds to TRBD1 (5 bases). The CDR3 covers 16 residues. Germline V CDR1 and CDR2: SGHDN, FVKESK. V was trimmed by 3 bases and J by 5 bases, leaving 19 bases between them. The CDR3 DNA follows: TGTGCCAGCAGCCACTTGGGATCTGGGTCAGGGGAGACCCAGTACTTC. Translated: CASSHLGSGSGETQYF.

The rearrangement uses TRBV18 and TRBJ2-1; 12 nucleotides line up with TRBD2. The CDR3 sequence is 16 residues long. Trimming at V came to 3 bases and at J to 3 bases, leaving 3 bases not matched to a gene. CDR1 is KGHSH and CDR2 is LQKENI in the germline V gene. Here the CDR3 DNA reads TGTGCCAGCTCACCCCGGACTAGCGGGAACTACAATGAGCAGTTCTTC. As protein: CASSPRTSGNYNEQFF.

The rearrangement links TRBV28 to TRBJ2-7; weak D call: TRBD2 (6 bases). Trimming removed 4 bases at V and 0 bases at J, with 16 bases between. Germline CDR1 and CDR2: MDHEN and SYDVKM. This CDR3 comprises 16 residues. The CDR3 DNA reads TGTGCCAGCAGTTCGGAGGGGTCTCCGACCTCCTACGAGCAGTACTTC. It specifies CASSSEGSPTSYEQYF.

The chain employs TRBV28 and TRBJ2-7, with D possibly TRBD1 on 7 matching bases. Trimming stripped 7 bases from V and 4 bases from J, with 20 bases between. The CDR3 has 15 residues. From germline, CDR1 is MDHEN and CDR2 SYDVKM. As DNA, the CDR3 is TGTGCCAGCATAACGATGGCGACAGGGACTTACGAGCAGTACTTC. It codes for CASITMATGTYEQYF. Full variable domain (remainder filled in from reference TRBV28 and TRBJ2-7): DVKVTQSSRYLVKRTGEKVFLECVQDMDHENMFWYRQDPGLGLRLIYFSYDVKMKEKGDIPEGYSVSREKKERFSLILESASTNQTSMYLCASITMATGTYEQYFGPGTRLTVT.

The CDR3 DNA reads as TGTGCCAGCAGCATAGGCGGCAGCACAGATACGCAGTATTTT. Translated: CASSIGGSTDTQYF. The gene calls are TRBV11-2 and TRBJ2-3, with D unresolved. The V gene lost 5 bases and the J gene lost 0 bases, with 9 bases spanning the gap. Per the germline V gene, CDR1 is SGHAT and CDR2 is FQNNGV. The CDR3 is made up of 14 amino acids.

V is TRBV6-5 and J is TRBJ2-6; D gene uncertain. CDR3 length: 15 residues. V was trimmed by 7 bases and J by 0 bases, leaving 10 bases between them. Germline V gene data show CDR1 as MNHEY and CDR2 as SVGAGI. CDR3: CASTPRSSGANVLTF. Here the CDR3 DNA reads TGTGCCAGCACCCCGAGGAGCTCTGGGGCCAACGTCCTGACTTTC.

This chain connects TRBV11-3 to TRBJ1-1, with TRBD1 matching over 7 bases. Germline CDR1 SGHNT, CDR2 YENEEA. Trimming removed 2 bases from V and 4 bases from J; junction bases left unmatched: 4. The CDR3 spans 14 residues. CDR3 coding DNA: TGTGCCAGCAGCTTACGACGGGACAGCACTGAAGCTTTCTTT. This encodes CASSLRRDSTEAFF. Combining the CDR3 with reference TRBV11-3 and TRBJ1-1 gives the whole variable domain EAGVVQSPRYKIIEKKQPVAFWCNPISGHNTLYWYLQNLGQGPELLIRYENEEAVDDSQLPKDRFSAERLKGVDSTLKIQPAELGDSAVYLCASSLRRDSTEAFFGQGTRLTVV.

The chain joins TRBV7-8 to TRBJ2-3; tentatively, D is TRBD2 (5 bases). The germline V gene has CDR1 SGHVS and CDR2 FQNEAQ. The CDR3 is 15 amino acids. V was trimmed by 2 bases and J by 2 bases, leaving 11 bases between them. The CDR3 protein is CASSLHSGSTDTQYF. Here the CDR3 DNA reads TGTGCCAGCAGCTTACACAGCGGCTCCACAGATACGCAGTATTTT.

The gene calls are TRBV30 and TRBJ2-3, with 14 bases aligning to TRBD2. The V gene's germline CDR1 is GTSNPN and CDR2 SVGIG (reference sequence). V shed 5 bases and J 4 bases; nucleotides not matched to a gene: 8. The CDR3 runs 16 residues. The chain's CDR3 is CAWDPGLAGVADTQYF. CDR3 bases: TGTGCCTGGGACCCGGGACTAGCGGGAGTAGCAGATACGCAGTATTTT.

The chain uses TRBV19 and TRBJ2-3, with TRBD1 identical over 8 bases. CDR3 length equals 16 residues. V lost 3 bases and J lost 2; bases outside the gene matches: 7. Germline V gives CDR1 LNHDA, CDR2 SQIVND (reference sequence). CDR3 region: CASSIMTGAPTDTQYF. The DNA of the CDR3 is TGTGCCAGTAGTATCATGACAGGGGCACCCACAGATACGCAGTATTTT.

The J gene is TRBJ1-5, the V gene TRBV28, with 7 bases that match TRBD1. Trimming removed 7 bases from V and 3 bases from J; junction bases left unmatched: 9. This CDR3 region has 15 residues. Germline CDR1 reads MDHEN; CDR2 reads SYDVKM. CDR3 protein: CASTQIDRDNQPQHF. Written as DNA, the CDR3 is TGTGCCAGCACCCAAATCGACAGGGACAATCAGCCCCAGCATTTT.

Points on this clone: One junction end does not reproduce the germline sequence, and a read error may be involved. DNA of the CDR3: TGTGCCAGCAGTTACGGGGACAGAGGATCTGAGAAAAGGTTC. Residues: CASSYGDRGSEKRF. The rearrangement joins TRBV6-2 or TRBV6-3 to TRBJ2-4, with 7 bases that match TRBD1. The CDR3 runs to 14 residues. The germline V gene encodes CDR1 MNHEY and CDR2 SVGEGT.

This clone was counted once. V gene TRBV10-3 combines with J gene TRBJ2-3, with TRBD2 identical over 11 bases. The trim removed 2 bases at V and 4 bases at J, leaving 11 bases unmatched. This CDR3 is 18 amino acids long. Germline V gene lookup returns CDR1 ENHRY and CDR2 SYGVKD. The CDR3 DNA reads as TGTGCCATCAGTGAGGGAGGGGTCCGACTAGCGGGGCCAGATACGCAGTATTTT. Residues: CAISEGGVRLAGPDTQYF.

The CDR3 reads CASSLAMTGDGYTF. DNA of the CDR3: TGTGCCAGCAGCTTGGCCATGACAGGGGATGGCTACACCTTC. The chain couples TRBV5-4 to TRBJ1-2, with TRBD1 matching over 8 bases. This CDR3 comprises 14 residues. CDR1 and CDR2 from the germline V gene are SGHNT and YYREEE (reference sequence). The ends lost 0 bases at V and 6 bases at J; junction bases unmatched: 4. Combining the CDR3 with reference TRBV5-4 and TRBJ1-2 gives the whole variable domain ETGVTQSPTHLIKTRGQQVTLRCSSQSGHNTVSWYQQALGQGPQFIFQYYREEENGRGNFPPRFSGLQFPNYSSELNVNALELDDSALYLCASSLAMTGDGYTFGSGTRLTVV.

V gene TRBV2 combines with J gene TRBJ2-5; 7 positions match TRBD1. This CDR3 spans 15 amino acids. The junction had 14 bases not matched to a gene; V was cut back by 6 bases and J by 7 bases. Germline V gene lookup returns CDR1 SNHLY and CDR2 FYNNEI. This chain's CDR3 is CASRGVGTAFGTQYF. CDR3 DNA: TGTGCCAGCAGGGGGGTCGGGACAGCCTTTGGGACCCAGTACTTC.

The DNA for the CDR3 is TGTGCCAGCAGCTTGTCTTGGCTAGCCAAAAACATTCAGTACTTC. It specifies CASSLSWLAKNIQYF. The V and J genes are TRBV11-2 and TRBJ2-4; D is ambiguous. The V and J ends lost 3 bases and 0 bases respectively, with 9 bases between them. CDR1 is SGHAT and CDR2 is FQNNGV in the germline V gene. This CDR3 contains 15 residues.